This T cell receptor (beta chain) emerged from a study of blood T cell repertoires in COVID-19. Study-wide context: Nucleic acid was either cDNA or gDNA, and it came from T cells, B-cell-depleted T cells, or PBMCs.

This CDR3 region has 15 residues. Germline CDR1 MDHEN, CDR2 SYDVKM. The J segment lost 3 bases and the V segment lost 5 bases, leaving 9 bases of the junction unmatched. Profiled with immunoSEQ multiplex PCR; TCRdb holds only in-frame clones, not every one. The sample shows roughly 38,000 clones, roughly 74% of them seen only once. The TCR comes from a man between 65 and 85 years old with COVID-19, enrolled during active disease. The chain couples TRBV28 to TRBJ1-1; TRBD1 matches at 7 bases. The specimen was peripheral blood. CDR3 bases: TGTGCCAGCAGTCCCCGAGACAGGGCCTACACTGAAGCTTTCTTT. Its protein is CASSPRDRAYTEAFF.